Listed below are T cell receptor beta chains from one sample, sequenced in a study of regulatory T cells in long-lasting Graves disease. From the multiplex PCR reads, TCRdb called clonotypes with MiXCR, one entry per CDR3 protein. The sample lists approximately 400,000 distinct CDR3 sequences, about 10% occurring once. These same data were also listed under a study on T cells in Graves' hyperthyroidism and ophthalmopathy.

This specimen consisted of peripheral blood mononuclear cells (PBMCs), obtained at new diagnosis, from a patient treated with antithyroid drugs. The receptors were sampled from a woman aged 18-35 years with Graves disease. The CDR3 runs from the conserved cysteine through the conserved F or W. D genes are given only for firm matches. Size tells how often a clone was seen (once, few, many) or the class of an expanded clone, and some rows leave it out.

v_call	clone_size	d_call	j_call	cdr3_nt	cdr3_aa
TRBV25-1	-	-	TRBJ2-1	TGTGCCAGCAGTGAATATTACTGGGGGGCTGAGGGCAATGAGCAGTTCTTC	CASSEYYWGAEGNEQFF
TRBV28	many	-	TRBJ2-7	TGTGCCAGCACCCATCGGGGCTACGAGCAGTACTTC	CASTHRGYEQYF
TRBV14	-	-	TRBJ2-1	TGTGCCAGCAGCCGTAAACTAGCCTCCTACAATGAGCAGTTCTTC	CASSRKLASYNEQFF
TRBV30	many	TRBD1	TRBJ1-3	TGTGCCTGGACTGACAGGGGTAGCTCTGGAAACACCATATATTTT	CAWTDRGSSGNTIYF
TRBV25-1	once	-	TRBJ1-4	TGTGCCAGCAGTGAGTCCTCTGAAAAACTGTTTTTT	CASSESSEKLFF
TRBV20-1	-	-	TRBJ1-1	TGCAGTGTATTGGGCGTCGCGGGGGAAGCTTTCTTT	CSVLGVAGEAFF
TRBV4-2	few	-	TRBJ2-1	TGTGCCAGCAGCCAAGTGCTAGGGATCTTCAATGAGCAGTTCTTC	CASSQVLGIFNEQFF
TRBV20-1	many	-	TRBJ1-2	TGCAGTGCTAGAGATCCTAAAGGAAACTATGGCTACACCTTC	CSARDPKGNYGYTF
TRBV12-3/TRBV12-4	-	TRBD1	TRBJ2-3	TGTGCCAGCAGTTTTAGGGTGACAGGGGTTACAGATACGCAGTATTTT	CASSFRVTGVTDTQYF
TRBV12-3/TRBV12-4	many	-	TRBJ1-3	TGTGCCAGCAGTTTAGCTCCAGGGGAGTACACCATATATTTT	CASSLAPGEYTIYF
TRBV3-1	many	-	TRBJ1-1	TGTGCCAGCAGCCAAGGGGCTCAGGGGCCCGCGGGGACTGAAGCTTTCTTT	CASSQGAQGPAGTEAFF
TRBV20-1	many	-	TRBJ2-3	TGCAGTGCGACAGCAAGGGATACGCAGTATTTT	CSATARDTQYF
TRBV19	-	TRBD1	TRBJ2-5	TGTGCCAGTAGTATAGGGGGACAGTTCCAAGAGACCCAGTACTTC	CASSIGGQFQETQYF
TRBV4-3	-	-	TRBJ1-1	TGCGCCAGCAGCCAAGATAGAGACCGACGGATGGGCACTGAAGCTTTATTT	CASSQDRDRRMGTEALF
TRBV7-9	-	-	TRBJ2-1	TGTGCCAGCAGCTTAGTGGGGGTTGGCCAGGACGATGAGCAGTTCTTC	CASSLVGVGQDDEQFF
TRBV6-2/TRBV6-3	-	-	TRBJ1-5	TGTGCCAGCAGTTATGGCCAGGGATTTTGGCAGCCCCAGCATTTT	CASSYGQGFWQPQHF
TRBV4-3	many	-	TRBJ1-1	TGCGCCAGCAGCCAAGATCCCCCGTCCAGGTCAAACACTGAAGCTTTCTTT	CASSQDPPSRSNTEAFF
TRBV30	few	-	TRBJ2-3	TGTGCCTGGAGTGTGGCCCTCAGTAGCACAGATACGCAGTATTTT	CAWSVALSSTDTQYF
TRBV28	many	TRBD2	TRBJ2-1	TGTGCCAGCAATCCAACCGGGACTAGCGGGCCCAATGAGCAGTTCTTC	CASNPTGTSGPNEQFF
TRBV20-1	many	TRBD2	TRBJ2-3	TGCAGTGCTAGCAGGGCGGGAGGAAGAGATACGCAGTATTTT	CSASRAGGRDTQYF
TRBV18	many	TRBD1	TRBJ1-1	TGTGCCAGCTCACCCGACAGGGTGGTGAACACTGAAGCTTTCTTT	CASSPDRVVNTEAFF
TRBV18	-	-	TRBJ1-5	TGTGCCAGCTCACCAGCAGGGGCTAGCAATCAGCCCCAGCATTTT	CASSPAGASNQPQHF
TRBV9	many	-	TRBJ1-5	TGTGCCAGCAGCGCCCCAGGGTTTGAGGATCAGCCCCAGCATTTT	CASSAPGFEDQPQHF
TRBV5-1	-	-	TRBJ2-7	TGCGCCAGCAGCTCGGGATACACTGCCCGATATCGGAGTGAGCAGTACTTC	CASSSGYTARYRSEQYF
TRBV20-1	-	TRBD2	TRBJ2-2	TGCAGTGCTAGAGGACGGCGGGAGGGCGCCGGGGAGCTGTTTTTT	CSARGRREGAGELFF
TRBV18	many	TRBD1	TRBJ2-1	TGTGCCAGCTCACCAGATACCGACAGGGGAAATTATGGTGAGCAGTTCTTC	CASSPDTDRGNYGEQFF
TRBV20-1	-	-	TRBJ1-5	TGCAGTGCTAGGACGCAAACCTCCCGGGGTCAGCCCCAGCATTTT	CSARTQTSRGQPQHF
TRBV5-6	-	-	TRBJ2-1	TGTGCCAGCAGCTTGGGAGGGAGGCAGTTCTTC	CASSLGGRQFF
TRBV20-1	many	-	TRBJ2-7	TGCAGTGCTAGATCGGCCATCGGTCAGGCCGTACAGTACTTC	CSARSAIGQAVQYF
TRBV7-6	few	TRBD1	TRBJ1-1	TGTGCCAGCAGCTTAGTGGGGACAGGGGGAGCTTTCTTT	CASSLVGTGGAFF
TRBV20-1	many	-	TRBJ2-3	TGCAGTGCTAGAAGGGAACAGTATTTT	CSARREQYF
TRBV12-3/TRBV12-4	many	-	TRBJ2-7	TGTGCCAGCAGAATCGGGCCCAATAAGTACTTC	CASRIGPNKYF
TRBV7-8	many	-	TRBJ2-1	TGTGCCAGCAGCCCCCGGGACCCCTCCCCAAACAATGAGCAGTTCTTC	CASSPRDPSPNNEQFF
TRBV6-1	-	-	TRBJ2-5	TGTGCCAGCAGGAAGACCGACAGTCGGGACGAGACCCAGTACTTC	CASRKTDSRDETQYF
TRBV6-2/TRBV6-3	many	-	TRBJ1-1	TGTGCCAGCAGTTACTCGCCGGGTCGAAGCACTGAAGCTTTCTTT	CASSYSPGRSTEAFF
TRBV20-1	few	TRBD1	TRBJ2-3	TGCAGTGCTATTTACCTTGCCGGGACAGGGAGGGTTGATACGCAGTATTTT	CSAIYLAGTGRVDTQYF
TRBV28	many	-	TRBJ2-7	TGTGCCAGCAGTTTCCAGGGAGGATTCTACGAGCAGTACTTC	CASSFQGGFYEQYF
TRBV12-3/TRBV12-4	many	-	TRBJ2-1	TGTGCCAGCAGTTTCCCCGGGCTAGCGAGGGGGAATGAGCAGTTCTTC	CASSFPGLARGNEQFF
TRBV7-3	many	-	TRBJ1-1	TGTGCCAGCAGCGCACAGGGTACCACTGAAGCTTTCTTT	CASSAQGTTEAFF
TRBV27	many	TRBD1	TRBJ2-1	TGTGCCAGCAGTTTTATAACAGGGGCGTACAATGAGCAGTTCTTC	CASSFITGAYNEQFF
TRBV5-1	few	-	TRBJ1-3	TGCGCCAGCAGCTTGGATTCTACGGGTTCTGGAAACACCATATATTTT	CASSLDSTGSGNTIYF
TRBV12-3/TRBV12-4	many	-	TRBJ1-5	TGTGCCAGCAGTAGGATCGGCGATCAGCCCCAGCATTTT	CASSRIGDQPQHF
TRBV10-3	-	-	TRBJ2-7	TGTGCCATCAGGACCCCGGGACCCCCTGAGGGGGACGAGCAGTGCTTC	CAIRTPGPPEGDEQCF
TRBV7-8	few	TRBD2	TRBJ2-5	TGTGCCAGCAGCTTAGCAGGATGGGTAGCGGGAGCCAGGGAGACCCAGTACTTC	CASSLAGWVAGARETQYF
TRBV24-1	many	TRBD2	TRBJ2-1	TGTGCCACCAGTGACCCCACGGCAAGCGGGACCCTCTACAATGAGCAGTTCTTC	CATSDPTASGTLYNEQFF